Each of the 12 T cell receptor beta chains below was sequenced from the same sample in a study of CD8 T cells in ankylosing spondylitis. TCRdb re-derived calls from the 5' RACE reads in MiXCR, one entry per CDR3 protein. The top ten clones hold 41% of a sample with about 8,800 distinct CDR3 sequences, 5% to 7.5% of them seen once. Material: blood, either unsorted or a sorted T cell fraction (not recorded which). The receptors stem from a female donor with ankylosing spondylitis or in good health (not recorded which).

The sample holds many counts of this clonotype. V gene TRBV9 combines with J gene TRBJ2-1, with D perhaps matching TRBD1 (7 bases). Trimming pared 2 bases from V and 4 bases from J, leaving 13 bases between. Germline V CDR1 and CDR2: SGDLS, YYNGEE. The length of the CDR3 is 15 residues. CDR3 protein: CASSVRGVEYNEQFF. Written as DNA, the CDR3 is TGTGCCAGCAGCGTCAGGGGGGTTGAGTACAATGAGCAGTTCTTC.

This clonotype was observed a few times. The J gene is TRBJ1-1, the V gene TRBV9; D might be TRBD1 (5 bases). Trimming shortened V by 0 bases and J by 2 bases, and 11 bases separated the two germline ends. The CDR3 consists of 15 residues. Germline V gives CDR1 SGDLS, CDR2 YYNGEE. The DNA of the CDR3 is TGTGCCAGCAGCGTAGTAGGGACGGGTAACACTGAAGCTTTCTTT. Amino acids: CASSVVGTGNTEAFF.

In its sample, this clonotype was seen many times. V gene TRBV9 combines with J gene TRBJ2-1; weak D call: TRBD2 (5 bases). The germline CDR1 and CDR2 sequences are SGDLS and YYNGEE. V lost 3 bases and J lost 6, with 16 bases in between. The CDR3 is 15 amino acids. The CDR3 loop reads CASSESRELVNEQFF. The CDR3 nucleotides are TGTGCCAGCAGCGAAAGTAGGGAGTTGGTCAATGAGCAGTTCTTC.

This clonotype appeared many times. The J gene is TRBJ2-3, the V gene TRBV9, with D possibly being TRBD1 (6 bases). With 4 bases removed from V and 3 bases from J, the gap between germline ends came to 9 bases. The CDR3 consists of 13 residues. Germline assignment: CDR1 SGDLS and CDR2 YYNGEE. CDR3 nucleotide sequence: TGTGCCAGCAGCCTGACAGGAACAGATACGCAGTATTTT. Its translation is CASSLTGTDTQYF.

At least ten counts were recorded for this clonotype. J is TRBJ2-6 and V is TRBV9; possible D gene TRBD1, 6 bases. The germline gives CDR1 SGDLS, CDR2 YYNGEE. V was shortened by 4 bases and J by 3 bases, with 14 bases between the two germline ends. This CDR3 contains 16 residues. The CDR3 loop is CASSQDRLSGANVLTF. CDR3 nucleotides: TGTGCCAGCAGCCAGGACAGATTAAGTGGGGCCAACGTCCTGACTTTC.

This clonotype was detected many times. This chain uses TRBV9 with TRBJ2-5; no firm D call. V was cut by 5 bases and J by 2 bases, with 7 bases left in between. The V gene's germline CDR1 is SGDLS and CDR2 YYNGEE. The CDR3 covers 12 residues. The CDR3 region is CASSGIQETQYF. In DNA form, the CDR3 reads TGTGCCAGCAGTGGGATTCAAGAGACCCAGTACTTC. Combining the CDR3 with reference TRBV9 and TRBJ2-5 gives the whole variable domain DSGVTQTPKHLITATGQRVTLRCSPRSGDLSVYWYQQSLDQGLQFLIQYYNGEERAKGNILERFSAQQFPDLHSELNLSSLELGDSALYFCASSGIQETQYFGPGTRLLVL.

This clonotype has a count of ten or more. V gene TRBV9 combines with J gene TRBJ2-1; TRBD2 agrees at 8 bases. Germline CDR1 reads SGDLS; CDR2 reads YYNGEE. V shed 0 bases and J 4 bases; nucleotides not matched to a gene: 15. This CDR3 spans 19 amino acids. CDR3 in amino acids: CASSVARGAGAAGYNEQFF. The CDR3 DNA follows: TGTGCCAGCAGCGTAGCTAGGGGAGCGGGAGCAGCCGGGTACAATGAGCAGTTCTTC.

This chain links TRBV9 with TRBJ1-2, with a weak D call TRBD1 (5 bases). Per the germline V gene, CDR1 is SGDLS and CDR2 is YYNGEE. The CDR3 length is 12 residues. V was clipped by 4 bases and J by 7 bases, with 11 bases between them. The CDR3 DNA reads TGTGCCAGCAGCCTCCCACAGGTTGGCTACACCTTC. Protein sequence: CASSLPQVGYTF.

This clonotype was seen many times. The chain carries TRBV9 and TRBJ2-1; D is unresolved. The germline CDR1 and CDR2 sequences are SGDLS and YYNGEE. V was trimmed by 1 base and J by 3 bases, leaving 5 bases between them. This CDR3 has 13 residues. DNA of the CDR3: TGTGCCAGCAGCGTACGTCACTACAATGAGCAGTTCTTC. This gives the protein CASSVRHYNEQFF.

This CDR3 is CASSEDRGTEAFF. For the CDR3, the DNA is TGTGCCAGCAGCGAGGACAGGGGGACTGAAGCTTTCTTT. The genes are TRBV9 and TRBJ1-1; TRBD1 matches at 10 bases. V lost 3 bases to trimming and J lost 5 bases; unmatched junction nucleotides: 1. Per germline, CDR1 SGDLS and CDR2 YYNGEE. This CDR3 region has 13 residues.

The chain employs TRBV9 and TRBJ1-6, with a tentative D call TRBD1 (5 bases). Trimming took 0 bases from V and 12 from J, leaving 16 bases between them. The CDR3 has 15 residues. CDR1 is SGDLS and CDR2 is YYNGEE in the germline V gene. As DNA, the CDR3 is TGTGCCAGCAGCGTAGCCACCGGGGGGGAGAAACCCCTCCACTTT. Protein sequence: CASSVATGGEKPLHF.

This clonotype showed up many times. The CDR3: CASSLTGGTYEQYF. CDR3 nucleotide sequence: TGTGCCAGCAGCCTGACGGGGGGGACCTACGAGCAGTACTTC. V is TRBV9 and J is TRBJ2-7, with TRBD2 identical over 8 bases. Germline CDR1 reads SGDLS; CDR2 reads YYNGEE. CDR3 length equals 14 residues. Trimming took 4 bases from V and 2 from J; bases not matched to a gene: 5.